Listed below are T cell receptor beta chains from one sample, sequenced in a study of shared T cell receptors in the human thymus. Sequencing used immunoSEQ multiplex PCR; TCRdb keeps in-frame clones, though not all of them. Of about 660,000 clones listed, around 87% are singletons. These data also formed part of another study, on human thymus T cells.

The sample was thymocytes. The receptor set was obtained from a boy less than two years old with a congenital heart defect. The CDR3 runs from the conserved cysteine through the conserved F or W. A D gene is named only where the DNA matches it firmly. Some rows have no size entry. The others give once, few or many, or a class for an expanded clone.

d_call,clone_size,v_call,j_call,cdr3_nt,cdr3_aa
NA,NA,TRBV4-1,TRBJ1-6,TGCGCCAGCAGCCACTCCCTTCAGACAGGTTCGAGGAAAATTAATTCACCCCTCCACTTT,CASSHSLQTGSRKINSPLHF
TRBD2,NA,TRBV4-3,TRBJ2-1,TGCGCCAGCAGCCAAGGAAGTCCAGCGGGAGTCAATGAGCAGTTCTTC,CASSQGSPAGVNEQFF
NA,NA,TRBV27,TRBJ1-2,TGTGCCAGCAGGGAAGGGGTTTTGGGGGGCTACACCTTC,CASREGVLGGYTF
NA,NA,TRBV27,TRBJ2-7,TGTGCCAGCAGTTTATTTGGAGATAATAGCGGCCCCTACGAGCAGTACTTC,CASSLFGDNSGPYEQYF
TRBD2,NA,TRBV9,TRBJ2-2,TGTGCCAGCAGCGCGACTAGCGGGAGGGCCCCCGGGGAGCTGTTTTTT,CASSATSGRAPGELFF
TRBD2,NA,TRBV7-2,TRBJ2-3,TGTGCCAGCAGCTTGCTAGCGGGAGGTATTAGCACAGATACGCAGTATTTT,CASSLLAGGISTDTQYF
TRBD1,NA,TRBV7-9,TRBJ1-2,TGTGCCAGCAGCCCCCAACAGGGGAAGGTGAATGGCTACACCTTC,CASSPQQGKVNGYTF
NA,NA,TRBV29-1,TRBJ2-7,TGCAGCGTTCTCGACAGGTATTCCTACGAGCAGTACTTC,CSVLDRYSYEQYF
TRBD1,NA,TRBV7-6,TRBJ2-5,TGTGCCAGCAGCGGCTTACGACAGGGGAAAATAGGAGGGCCGAGAGAGACCCAGTACTTC,CASSGLRQGKIGGPRETQYF
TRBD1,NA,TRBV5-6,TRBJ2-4,TGTGCCAGCAGCTGGTGGGACAGGGGGGACATTCAGTACTTC,CASSWWDRGDIQYF
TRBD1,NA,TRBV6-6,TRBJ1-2,TGTGCCAGCAGTTATAGGGGACAGTCTACGGGCTACACCTTC,CASSYRGQSTGYTF
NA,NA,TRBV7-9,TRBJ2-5,TGTGCCAGCAGCTTAGTGGGGCAGGGGTTACCTTCGATAGAAGAGACCCAGTACTTC,CASSLVGQGLPSIEETQYF
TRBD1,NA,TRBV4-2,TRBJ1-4,TGTGCCAGCAGCCAAGGTCCAGGGGGGCAGGGGTGCGAAAAACTGTTTTTT,CASSQGPGGQGCEKLFF
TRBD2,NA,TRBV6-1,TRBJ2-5,TGTGCCAGCAGTGAAGCCCCGGGACTAGCGGGGGAGACCCAGTACTTC,CASSEAPGLAGETQYF
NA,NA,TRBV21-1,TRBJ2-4,TGTGCCAGCAGCAAAGTGGGCCCCGACAGGGTGAAAAACATTCAGTACTTC,CASSKVGPDRVKNIQYF
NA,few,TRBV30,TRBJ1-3,TGTGCCTGGAGTGTACGCCGAGGGGAGGTCGGAAACACCATATATTTT,CAWSVRRGEVGNTIYF
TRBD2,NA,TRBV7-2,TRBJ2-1,TGTAAAGAAGTAGCGGGGCGCAATGAGCAGTTCTTC,CKEVAGRNEQFF
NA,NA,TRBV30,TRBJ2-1,TGTGCCTGGAAGGGCAGGGGGACTGTGGCCTACAATGAGCAGTTCTTC,CAWKGRGTVAYNEQFF
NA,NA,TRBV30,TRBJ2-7,TGTGCCTGGAGTGTACCCAGGGGCATTGAGCAGTACTTC,CAWSVPRGIEQYF
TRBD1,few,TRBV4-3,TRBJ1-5,TGCGCCAGCAGCCACGGTTACAGGGGCGATCAGCCCCAGCATTTT,CASSHGYRGDQPQHF
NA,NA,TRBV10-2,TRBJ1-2,TGCGCCAGCACTCAGGGGTTTAAATATGGCTACACCTTC,CASTQGFKYGYTF
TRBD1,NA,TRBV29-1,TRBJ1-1,TGCAGCGTCACAAACAGGGGGCTAGGGATGACTGAAGCTTTCTTT,CSVTNRGLGMTEAFF
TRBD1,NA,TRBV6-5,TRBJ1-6,TGTGCCAGCAGTTACGACGGACAGGGGAACAATTCACCCCTCCACTTT,CASSYDGQGNNSPLHF
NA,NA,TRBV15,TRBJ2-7,TGTGCCACCAGTACCCCTCCAGGAACTGACTACGAGCAGTACTTC,CATSTPPGTDYEQYF
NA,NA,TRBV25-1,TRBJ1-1,TGTGCCAGCAGCATCAAGGCGGTGGTCAAAGGGAGCACTGAAGCTTTCTTT,CASSIKAVVKGSTEAFF
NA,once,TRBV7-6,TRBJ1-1,TGTGCCAGCAGCTTAAGGAGCGAGAACACTGAAGCTTTCTTT,CASSLRSENTEAFF
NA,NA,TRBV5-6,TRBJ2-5,TGTGCCAGCAGAGGCCGAAACAGGGTGCCGGCGAAAGAGACCCAGTACTTC,CASRGRNRVPAKETQYF
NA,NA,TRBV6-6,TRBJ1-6,TGTGCCAGCAGTATCGGACAGACCCATAATTCACCCCTCCACTTT,CASSIGQTHNSPLHF
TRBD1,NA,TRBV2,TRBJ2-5,TGTGCCAGCAATCTGAAGGGCCGGATAGGGACAGGGGGAGAGGATGAGACCCAGTACTTC,CASNLKGRIGTGGEDETQYF
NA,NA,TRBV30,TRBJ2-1,TGTGCCTGGAACTTCTCACGCCCTTGTACAGACAATGAGCAGTTCTTC,CAWNFSRPCTDNEQFF
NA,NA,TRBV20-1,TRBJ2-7,TGCAGTGTAGGGGCCTACGAGCAGTACTTC,CSVGAYEQYF
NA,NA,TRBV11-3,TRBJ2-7,TGTGCCAGCAGCCCAGGGGGCGGGAGCTCCTACGAGCAGTACTTC,CASSPGGGSSYEQYF
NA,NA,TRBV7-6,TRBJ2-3,TGTGCCAGCACCCTCCAAGGGACTAGCACAGATACGCAGTATTTT,CASTLQGTSTDTQYF
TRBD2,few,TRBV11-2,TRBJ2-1,TGTGCCAGCAGTCGTCTAGCGGGGGCTTCCGGATACAATGAGCAGTTCTTC,CASSRLAGASGYNEQFF
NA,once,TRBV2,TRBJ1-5,TGTGCCAGCAGCTGCGCCGGGATACGCAATCAGCCCCAGCATTTT,CASSCAGIRNQPQHF